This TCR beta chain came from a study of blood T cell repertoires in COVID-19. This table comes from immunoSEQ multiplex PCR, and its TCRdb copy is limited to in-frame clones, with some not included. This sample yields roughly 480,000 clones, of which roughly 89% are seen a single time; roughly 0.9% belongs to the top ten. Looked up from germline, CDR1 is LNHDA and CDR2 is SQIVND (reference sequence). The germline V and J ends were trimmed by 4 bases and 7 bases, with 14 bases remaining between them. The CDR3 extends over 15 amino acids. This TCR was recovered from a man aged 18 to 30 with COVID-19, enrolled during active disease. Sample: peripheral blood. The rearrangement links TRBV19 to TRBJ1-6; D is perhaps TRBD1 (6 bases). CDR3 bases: TGTGCCAGTAGTACCCCGGGACATAGGAATTCACCCCTCCACTTT. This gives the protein CASSTPGHRNSPLHF.